The 8 T cell receptor beta chains reported below all come from one sample, sequenced in a study of cytomegalovirus exposure and HLA in healthy donors. A multiplex PCR was run with 60 Vbeta primers and 13 Jbeta primers. Data came from immunoSEQ multiplex PCR; TCRdb stores just in-frame clones and leaves some out. The sample carries about 220,000 clones, 82% recorded once. The specimen was PBMCs. The origin of the receptors is a woman between 35 and 50 years old in good health and CMV-seropositive.

V and J are TRBV5-3 and TRBJ1-1; D unresolved. TRBV5-3 is marked as an open reading frame, function uncertain. Trimming took 0 bases from V and 1 from J, leaving 7 bases between them. This CDR3 spans 14 amino acids. The CDR3 DNA sequence: TGTGCCAGAAGCTTGGAGCCAGGGAACACTGAAGCTTTCTTT. This encodes CARSLEPGNTEAFF.

This chain joins TRBV29-1 and TRBJ1-1; D possibly corresponds to TRBD1 (5 bases). In germline, CDR1 is SQVTM, CDR2 ANQGSEA. V lost 4 bases, J lost 2 bases, and 8 bases lay in between. The CDR3 runs to 12 residues. CDR3 sequence (DNA): TGCAGCGTTGGGGACTTCAACACTGAAGCTTTCTTT. This sequence encodes CSVGDFNTEAFF.

The chain recombines TRBV6-4 with TRBJ2-3, with 7 bases that match TRBD2. The V gene's germline CDR1 is MRHNA and CDR2 SNTAGT. The CDR3 covers 15 residues. The junction had 9 bases not matched to a gene; V was cut back by 5 bases and J by 4 bases. The DNA for the CDR3 is TGTGCCAGCAGTCTAGAGCGGGGCGGGTCAGATACGCAGTATTTT. Amino acids: CASSLERGGSDTQYF.

This clone was seen a few times. CDR3 sequence (DNA): TGTGCCAGCAGCTCCAGCCGGAGGCAGGGGGCCTATGGCTACACCTTC. Protein sequence: CASSSSRRQGAYGYTF. V and J are TRBV7-3 and TRBJ1-2; 8 positions agree with TRBD1. The V and J ends lost 4 bases and 4 bases, in that order; junction bases with no gene match: 11. This CDR3 comprises 16 residues. Germline V gene data show CDR1 as SGHTA and CDR2 as FQGTGA.

This clone showed up just once. The rearrangement joins TRBV5-1 to TRBJ2-1; the D gene is possibly TRBD2 (6 bases). This CDR3 comprises 16 residues. Between the trimmed V and J ends, which lost 2 bases and 8 bases, there was a span of 20 bases. Germline-derived CDR1 and CDR2 are SGHRS and YFSETQ. DNA of the CDR3: TGCGCCAGCAGCTTCCACGGGACTCCGGACGGAGATGAGCAGTTCTTC. This translates into CASSFHGTPDGDEQFF.

The chain employs TRBV5-1 and TRBJ1-4, with D possibly TRBD1 on 5 matching bases. CDR1 SGHRS and CDR2 YFSETQ come from the germline V gene. The V end lost 3 bases, the J end lost 8 bases, and 17 bases lay between the germline ends. The CDR3 sequence is 15 residues long. CDR3: CASSSGGVTGEKLFF. CDR3 nucleotides: TGCGCCAGCAGCTCCGGGGGGGTCACGGGCGAAAAACTGTTTTTT.

The V gene is TRBV6-5, the J gene TRBJ1-4; TRBD1 agrees at 7 bases. This CDR3 contains 15 residues. CDR1 MNHEY and CDR2 SVGAGI come from the germline V gene. With 4 bases clipped from V and 11 bases from J, the junction kept 13 bases outside the gene matches. CDR3 DNA: TGTGCCAGCAGTTCCACCCCAGGGACAGCTAAGAAACTGTTTTTT. Its translation is CASSSTPGTAKKLFF.

The rearrangement joins TRBV30 to TRBJ1-1; TRBD1 agrees at 9 bases. Germline V gives CDR1 GTSNPN, CDR2 SVGIG (reference sequence). Unmatched junction bases numbered 2, after V lost 1 base and J lost 5 bases. The CDR3 contains 13 residues. This CDR3 reads CAWSEDRGTEAFF. The CDR3 coding sequence is TGTGCCTGGAGTGAGGACAGGGGTACTGAAGCTTTCTTT.